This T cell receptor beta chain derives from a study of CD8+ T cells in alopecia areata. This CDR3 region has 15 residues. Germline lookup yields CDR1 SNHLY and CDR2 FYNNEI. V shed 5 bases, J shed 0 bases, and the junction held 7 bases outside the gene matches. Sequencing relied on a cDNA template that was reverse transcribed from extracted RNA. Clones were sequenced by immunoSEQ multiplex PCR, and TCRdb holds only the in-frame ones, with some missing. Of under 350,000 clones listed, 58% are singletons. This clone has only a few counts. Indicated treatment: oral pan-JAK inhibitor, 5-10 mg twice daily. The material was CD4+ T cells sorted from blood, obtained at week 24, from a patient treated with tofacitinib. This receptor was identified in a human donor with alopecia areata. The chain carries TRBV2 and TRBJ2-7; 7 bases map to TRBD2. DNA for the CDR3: TGTGCCAGCAGTTCTCAGGGCGGGAGCTCCTACGAGCAGTACTTC. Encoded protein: CASSSQGGSSYEQYF.